The 32 T cell receptor beta chains in this list originate from one sample, sequenced in a study of blood T cell repertoires in COVID-19. The table came from immunoSEQ multiplex PCR; TCRdb's copy has only in-frame clones and leaves some out. The sample shows around 300,000 clones, about 89% of them seen only once. Source material: peripheral blood. Receptors were obtained from a woman aged 40 to 55 who had recovered from COVID-19.

This chain uses TRBV28 with TRBJ1-3, with D hard to call. V was pared by 1 base and J by 0 bases, with 7 bases between. This CDR3 region has 15 residues. Germline V gene sequence: CDR1 MDHEN, CDR2 SYDVKM. The CDR3 sequence: CASSLYPYSGNTIYF. The CDR3 DNA sequence: TGTGCCAGCAGTTTATATCCGTACTCTGGAAACACCATATATTTT.

This chain links TRBV19 with TRBJ2-7; 9 bases are a match to TRBD1. The junction had 5 bases not matched to a gene; V was cut back by 5 bases and J by 6 bases. The germline V gene has CDR1 LNHDA and CDR2 SQIVND (reference sequence). This CDR3 spans 13 amino acids. The DNA for the CDR3 is TGTGCCAGTAGTGTGGACAGGGGCGGCGAGCAGTACTTC. Translation: CASSVDRGGEQYF.

The gene calls are TRBV7-8 and TRBJ2-2; D may be TRBD2 (5 bases). This CDR3 is built from 14 residues. V was shortened by 5 bases and J by 4 bases, with 11 bases between the two germline ends. Germline loops: CDR1 SGHVS, CDR2 FQNEAQ. The CDR3 DNA sequence: TGTGCCAGCAGCCCCGGACTCATCACCGGGGAGCTGTTTTTT. It specifies CASSPGLITGELFF.

This clone was detected once. This chain uses TRBV19 with TRBJ2-5; no clear D gene. Trimming shortened V by 8 bases and J by 5 bases, and 12 bases separated the two germline ends. Germline V lookup: CDR1 LNHDA, CDR2 SQIVND (reference sequence). The CDR3 totals 12 residues. The CDR3 loop is CASSSGAETQYF. CDR3 sequence (DNA): TGTGCCAGTTCCTCCGGAGCCGAGACCCAGTACTTC.

V is TRBV24-1 and J is TRBJ1-6; D gene uncertain. Germline V lookup: CDR1 KGHDR, CDR2 SFDVKD. This CDR3 region has 14 residues. Trimming removed 3 bases from V and 7 bases from J, with 9 bases in between. The CDR3 is CATSDGGSNSPLHF. DNA for the CDR3: TGTGCCACCAGTGATGGCGGATCGAATTCACCCCTCCACTTT.

This clone was found once. The chain links TRBV10-3 to TRBJ2-5; TRBD1 agrees at 12 bases. The CDR3 length is 17 residues. Germline lookup yields CDR1 ENHRY and CDR2 SYGVKD. Germline trimming cut 0 bases from V and 5 bases from J; bases unmatched to any gene: 7. CDR3 in amino acids: CAISESGGTGGSETQYF. In nucleotides, the CDR3 is TGTGCCATCAGTGAGTCGGGTGGGACAGGGGGCTCGGAGACCCAGTACTTC.

The gene calls are TRBV3-1 (or the pseudogene TRBV3-2) and TRBJ1-5; TRBD1 matches at 7 bases. V shed 4 bases, J shed 3 bases, and the junction held 3 bases outside the gene matches. The CDR3 has 14 amino acids. From germline, CDR1 is LGHDT and CDR2 YNNKEL (reference sequence). The CDR3 DNA reads as TGTGCCAGCAGCCTCGGACAGGTCAATCAGCCCCAGCATTTT. It is translated as CASSLGQVNQPQHF.

This sequence joins TRBV2 and TRBJ2-2, with D possibly matching TRBD1 (6 bases). The germline V and J ends were trimmed by 4 bases and 0 bases, with 9 bases remaining between them. Germline CDR1 reads SNHLY; CDR2 reads FYNNEI. CDR3 length: 15 residues. CDR3 loop: CASSGTATNTGELFF. The CDR3 DNA reads TGTGCCAGCAGTGGGACAGCGACGAACACCGGGGAGCTGTTTTTT.

V is TRBV5-1 and J is TRBJ2-1; TRBD2 aligns across 7 bases. Per the germline V gene, CDR1 is SGHRS and CDR2 is YFSETQ. The length of the CDR3 is 15 residues. J gave up 0 bases and V 5 bases, and 5 bases lay outside the gene matches. The CDR3 region is CASSWGGSSYNEQFF. In DNA, the CDR3 is TGCGCCAGCAGTTGGGGCGGGAGCTCCTACAATGAGCAGTTCTTC.

V usage is TRBV29-1 and J usage is TRBJ1-2; D possibly corresponds to TRBD1 (6 bases). CDR1 SQVTM and CDR2 ANQGSEA come from the germline V gene. The V gene lost 0 bases and the J gene lost 4 bases, with 6 bases spanning the gap. The length of the CDR3 is 12 residues. The CDR3 is CSVEEGGYGYTF. CDR3 DNA sequence: TGCAGCGTTGAAGAAGGGGGCTATGGCTACACCTTC.

The chain uses TRBV10-3 and TRBJ2-3; the match to TRBD2 covers 12 bases. The CDR3 covers 16 residues. CDR1 and CDR2 from the germline V gene are ENHRY and SYGVKD. After removal of 3 bases from V and 5 bases from J, the junction contained 6 bases not matched to a gene. The CDR3 DNA is TGTGCCATCAGTGATACTAGCGGGAGGAGGGGAGATACGCAGTATTTT. Translation gives CAISDTSGRRGDTQYF.

This sequence joins TRBV3-1 (or the pseudogene TRBV3-2) and TRBJ2-1, with TRBD2 identical over 8 bases. With V trimmed by 1 base and J by 6 bases, 2 bases remained unmatched. The CDR3 is 14 amino acids. Germline V gene sequence: CDR1 LGHDT, CDR2 YNNKEL (reference sequence). The chain's CDR3 is CASSQGLAGNEQFF. The CDR3 DNA sequence: TGTGCCAGCAGCCAAGGTCTAGCGGGCAATGAGCAGTTCTTC.

This chain links TRBV10-3 with TRBJ2-7; TRBD1 aligns across 8 bases. The CDR3 consists of 11 residues. CDR1 is ENHRY, CDR2 SYGVKD, per germline. The junction had 4 bases not matched to a gene; V was cut back by 9 bases and J by 6 bases. The CDR3 spells CAIEQGGEQYF. The CDR3 DNA is TGTGCCATAGAACAGGGGGGCGAGCAGTACTTC.

The chain links TRBV27 to TRBJ2-7, with TRBD2 matching over 8 bases. The CDR3 runs 15 residues. Germline V gene lookup returns CDR1 MNHEY and CDR2 SMNVEV (reference sequence). Trimming cost V 5 bases and J 3 bases; bases outside gene matches: 9. CDR3 loop: CASSRLAGPSYEQYF. The DNA of the CDR3 is TGTGCCAGCAGTCGGTTAGCGGGACCCAGCTACGAGCAGTACTTC.

The J gene is TRBJ1-1, the V gene TRBV30; the D is unclear. V was cut by 5 bases and J by 0 bases, with 10 bases left in between. CDR1 and CDR2 from the germline V gene are GTSNPN and SVGIG (reference sequence). This CDR3 comprises 13 residues. The CDR3 protein is CAWWTGMNTEAFF. The CDR3 DNA reads as TGTGCCTGGTGGACGGGGATGAACACTGAAGCTTTCTTT.

The J gene is TRBJ2-1, the V gene TRBV12-3 or TRBV12-4; D is uncertain. The germline V and J ends were trimmed by 2 bases and 9 bases, with 11 bases remaining between them. This CDR3 region has 13 residues. The DNA for the CDR3 is TGTGCCAGCAGTTTACCCCCCCACAGTGAGCAGTTCTTC. Protein product: CASSLPPHSEQFF.

The chain joins TRBV4-1 to TRBJ2-7; no reliable D call. There are 12 residues in the CDR3. CDR1 MGHRA and CDR2 YSYEKL come from the germline V gene. Trimming pared 2 bases from V and 2 bases from J, leaving 4 bases between. The CDR3 sequence: CASSQTAYEQYF. CDR3 nucleotide sequence: TGCGCCAGCAGCCAAACAGCCTACGAGCAGTACTTC.

Of note for this clone: This sample also contains other DNA sequences that code for the same CDR3. The CDR3 DNA reads TGCAGCGTTGGTGCGGATACGCAGTATTTT. Translation: CSVGADTQYF. The V and J genes are TRBV29-1 and TRBJ2-3; unclear D gene. The CDR3 contains 10 residues. Germline V CDR1 and CDR2: SQVTM, ANQGSEA. V gave up 4 bases and J gave up 6 bases, with 5 bases separating them.

This clone has just one count. CDR3: CASSHIDSYSGNTIYF. The CDR3 bases are TGTGCCAGCAGCCATATAGACAGTTACTCTGGAAACACCATATATTTT. The chain uses TRBV3-1 (or the pseudogene TRBV3-2) and TRBJ1-3; D is possibly TRBD1 (5 bases). Trimming left V 3 bases short and J 0 bases short, with 12 bases between. Germline loops: CDR1 LGHDT, CDR2 YNNKEL (reference sequence). The CDR3 length is 16 residues.

The V call is TRBV19, the J call TRBJ1-1, with D possibly TRBD1 on 6 matching bases. CDR1 is LNHDA, CDR2 SQIVND, per germline (reference sequence). The CDR3 has 15 amino acids. Trimming took 3 bases from V and 4 from J, leaving 15 bases between them. The CDR3 DNA is TGTGCCAGTAGTATGAGGGGGAGCCCGGGCACTGAAGCTTTCTTT. The encoded protein is CASSMRGSPGTEAFF.

This clone was recorded only once. The chain is built from TRBV27 and TRBJ2-7, with 11 bases matching TRBD2. The germline gives CDR1 MNHEY, CDR2 SMNVEV (reference sequence). The V gene end was trimmed by 6 bases and the J gene end by 5 bases; junction bases not matched to a gene: 9. There are 15 residues in the CDR3. The CDR3 loop is CASSPGTSGFHEQYF. The CDR3 region has the DNA TGTGCCAGCAGCCCCGGGACTAGCGGTTTTCACGAGCAGTACTTC.

V is TRBV11-2 and J is TRBJ1-6, with D unclear. CDR1 is SGHAT and CDR2 is FQNNGV in the germline V gene. The CDR3 has 14 residues. With 3 bases removed from V and 4 bases from J, the gap between germline ends came to 7 bases. CDR3 residues: CASSFLDYNSPLHF. DNA of the CDR3: TGTGCCAGCAGCTTTCTAGATTATAATTCACCCCTCCACTTT.

The chain couples TRBV5-1 to TRBJ2-3, with TRBD2 matching 7 bases. V dropped 4 bases and J dropped 0; count of bases not matched to a gene: 2. This CDR3 is built from 14 residues. The germline V gene has CDR1 SGHRS and CDR2 YFSETQ. This CDR3 reads CASSGGSSTDTQYF. The CDR3 DNA reads TGCGCCAGCAGCGGCGGGAGCAGCACAGATACGCAGTATTTT.

This clone has only one observation. The rearrangement uses TRBV6-5 and TRBJ1-1; a possible D gene is TRBD1 (6 bases). Trimming shortened V by 5 bases and J by 6 bases, and 19 bases separated the two germline ends. The CDR3 has 15 residues. Germline CDR1 reads MNHEY; CDR2 reads SVGAGI. The CDR3 here is CASSRARMGGPEAFF. In DNA form, the CDR3 reads TGTGCCAGCAGTAGGGCCAGGATGGGGGGGCCTGAAGCTTTCTTT.

This clone was picked up one time. V is TRBV10-1 and J is TRBJ2-5, with a tentative D call TRBD1 (6 bases). Germline V lookup: CDR1 WNHNN, CDR2 SYGVQD (reference sequence). This CDR3 is built from 13 residues. The V end was cut by 6 bases, the J end by 5 bases, with 13 bases between. For the CDR3, the DNA is TGCGCCAGCAGCCAAACAGGGACCGAGACCCAGTACTTC. Encoded protein: CASSQTGTETQYF.

This chain connects TRBV9 to TRBJ2-5; the match to TRBD2 covers 10 bases. Germline-derived CDR1 and CDR2 are SGDLS and YYNGEE. The CDR3 extends over 15 amino acids. V shed 4 bases and J 5 bases; nucleotides not matched to a gene: 8. CDR3 sequence: CASSLAGDSLETQYF. The CDR3 DNA reads as TGTGCCAGCAGCCTAGCGGGAGATTCGCTGGAGACCCAGTACTTC.

As regards this clone: A junction boundary mismatches the germline segment, possibly from a read error. The rearrangement links TRBV11-2 to TRBJ1-1, with 7 bases that match TRBD1. The CDR3 consists of 12 residues. Germline V gives CDR1 SGHAT, CDR2 FQNNGV. The CDR3 spells CASSPSIGQVGF. DNA of the CDR3: TGTGCCAGCAGCCCGAGCATAGGACAGGTGGGTTTT.

This sequence joins TRBV20-1 and TRBJ2-7; D unclear. Looked up from germline, CDR1 is DFQATT and CDR2 is SNEGSKA (reference sequence). The CDR3 runs 14 residues. V dropped 3 bases and J dropped 2 bases, with 14 bases sitting between them. CDR3 sequence: CSASVPHGAYEQYF. CDR3 sequence (DNA): TGCAGTGCTAGTGTACCCCACGGAGCCTACGAGCAGTACTTC.

The V call is TRBV4-2, the J call TRBJ2-1; 7 positions agree with TRBD1. This CDR3 has 16 residues. V dropped 0 bases and J dropped 9; count of bases not matched to a gene: 11. Germline CDR1 LGHNA, CDR2 YNFKEQ. For the CDR3, the DNA is TGTGCCAGCAGCCAAGAACAGACAGGGCATAGTAGTGAGCAGTTCTTC. It yields the protein CASSQEQTGHSSEQFF.

The chain recombines TRBV19 with TRBJ2-1, with no clear D. V was cut by 3 bases and J by 0 bases, with 15 bases left in between. Germline V gene data show CDR1 as LNHDA and CDR2 as SQIVND (reference sequence). The CDR3 spans 17 residues. CDR3 sequence (DNA): TGTGCCAGTAGTATGGCGGCGGCTGTAGACTCCTACAATGAGCAGTTCTTC. Its protein product is CASSMAAAVDSYNEQFF. Using reference TRBV19 and TRBJ2-1 for the parts outside the CDR3, the full variable domain is DGGITQSPKYLFRKEGQNVTLSCEQNLNHDAMYWYRQDPGQGLRLIYYSQIVNDFQKGDIAEGYSVSREKKESFPLTVTSAQKNPTAFYLCASSMAAAVDSYNEQFFGPGTRLTVL.

The genes are TRBV5-5 and TRBJ2-7, with 9 bases that match TRBD2. The CDR3 contains 17 residues. V gave up 0 bases and J gave up 1 base; unmatched junction bases: 8. The germline gives CDR1 SGHKS, CDR2 YYEKEE (reference sequence). CDR3 bases: TGTGCCAGCAGCTTGGCCAGCGGGCGGGAGGGGTCCTACGAGCAGTACTTC. It is translated as CASSLASGREGSYEQYF.

The V and J genes are TRBV15 and TRBJ2-5; 12 positions match TRBD2. The germline V gene encodes CDR1 LNHNV and CDR2 YYDKDF (reference sequence). This CDR3 has 19 residues. Unmatched junction bases numbered 11, after V lost 0 bases and J lost 3 bases. The CDR3, as DNA: TGTGCCACCAGCAGAGATTTAGGACTAGCGGGATTAGGGGAAGAGACCCAGTACTTC. Translating gives CATSRDLGLAGLGEETQYF.